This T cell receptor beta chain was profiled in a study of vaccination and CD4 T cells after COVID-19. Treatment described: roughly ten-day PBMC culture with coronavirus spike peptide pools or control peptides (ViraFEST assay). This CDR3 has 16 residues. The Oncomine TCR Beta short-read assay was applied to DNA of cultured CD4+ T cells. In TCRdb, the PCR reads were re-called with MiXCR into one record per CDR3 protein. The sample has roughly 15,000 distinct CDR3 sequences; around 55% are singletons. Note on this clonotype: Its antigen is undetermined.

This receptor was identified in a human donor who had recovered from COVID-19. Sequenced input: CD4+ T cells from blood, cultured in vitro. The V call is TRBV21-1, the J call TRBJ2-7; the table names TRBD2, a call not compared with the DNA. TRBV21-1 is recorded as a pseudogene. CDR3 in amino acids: CASSKVFTSGPYEQYF. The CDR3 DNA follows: TGTGCCAGCAGCAAAGTTTTTACTAGCGGACCCTACGAGCAGTACTTC.